The 15 T cell receptor beta chains below come from one sample, sequenced in a study of cytomegalovirus exposure and HLA in healthy donors (dated by TCRdb to about 2017). Library prep was done by the immunoSEQ multiplex PCR assay. TCRdb holds this immuneACCESS table with in-frame rearrangements only. Some clones are missing; in checked studies, unresolved V genes explain under half, and the rest has no known cause. Within this sample are fewer than 200,000 clones, with roughly 80% of them counted one time only. Of the sample, approximately 3% falls within the top ten clones. The sample comprised PBMCs. The source of these receptors is a woman aged 18-29 years in good health and CMV-seropositive.

This clone has just one count. J is TRBJ1-2 and V is TRBV4-3; 8 bases match TRBD1. After removal of 0 bases from V and 6 bases from J, the junction contained 3 bases not matched to a gene. This CDR3 spans 14 amino acids. From germline, CDR1 is LGHNA and CDR2 YSLEER. The CDR3 reads CASSQEIRGHGYTF. The CDR3 DNA follows: TGCGCCAGCAGCCAAGAGATCAGGGGGCATGGCTACACCTTC.

This clone was counted a single time. This chain uses TRBV15 with TRBJ2-5, with 8 bases matching TRBD2. CDR1 is LNHNV and CDR2 is YYDKDF in the germline V gene (reference sequence). This CDR3 has 12 amino acids. Unmatched junction bases numbered 2, after V lost 5 bases and J lost 6 bases. CDR3 amino acids: CATSPGGQTQYF. The CDR3 DNA reads as TGTGCCACCAGCCCGGGGGGGCAGACCCAGTACTTC.

V gene TRBV5-1 combines with J gene TRBJ1-4; no clear D gene. The germline gives CDR1 SGHRS, CDR2 YFSETQ. V was pared by 3 bases and J by 2 bases, with 14 bases between. The CDR3 spans 16 residues. CDR3 coding DNA: TGCGCCAGCAGCTCAACCCTCTTCGGGACTAATGAAAAACTGTTTTTT. This encodes CASSSTLFGTNEKLFF.

This chain links TRBV5-1 with TRBJ1-2; 8 nucleotides agree with TRBD1. Germline V gene lookup returns CDR1 SGHRS and CDR2 YFSETQ. J lost 6 bases, V lost 1 base, and 8 bases had no gene match. The CDR3 totals 15 residues. Here the CDR3 reads CASSLIPAGGNGYTF. In DNA, the CDR3 is TGCGCCAGCAGCTTGATCCCTGCAGGGGGCAATGGCTACACCTTC.

The chain combines TRBV18 with TRBJ1-1; tentative D call: TRBD1 (5 bases). Germline CDR1 reads KGHSH; CDR2 reads LQKENI. Trimming pared 6 bases from V and 2 bases from J, leaving 13 bases between. The CDR3 has 14 residues. The CDR3 sequence: CASSPGGGNTEAFF. The CDR3 DNA sequence: TGTGCCAGCTCCCCTGGGGGGGGAAACACTGAAGCTTTCTTT.

The chain employs TRBV23-1 and TRBJ1-2, with 9 nucleotides matching TRBD1. TRBV23-1 carries the ORF label, with uncertain function. The ends lost 4 bases at V and 3 bases at J; junction bases unmatched: 12. The CDR3 covers 17 residues. The CDR3 DNA reads TGCGCCAGCAGTCTATCGGACAGGGGATTGGGACACTATGGCTACACCTTC. Its protein product is CASSLSDRGLGHYGYTF.

V gene TRBV5-3 combines with J gene TRBJ1-6; 8 bases map to TRBD1. TRBV5-3 qualifies as an ORF whose function is uncertain. V trimming: 4 bases; J trimming: 11 bases; junction bases outside the gene matches: 8. The length of the CDR3 is 14 residues. The CDR3 coding sequence is TGTGCCAGAAGCATCGGACAGGGTAGGCCACCCCTCCACTTT. Translation: CARSIGQGRPPLHF.

The gene calls are TRBV18 and TRBJ2-7, with 8 bases aligning to TRBD1. CDR1 and CDR2 (germline): KGHSH, LQKENI. The CDR3 covers 13 residues. Trimming cost V 5 bases and J 3 bases; bases outside gene matches: 3. CDR3 coding DNA: TGTGCCAGCTCAGCAGGGGGCGGCTACGAGCAGTACTTC. It yields the protein CASSAGGGYEQYF.

This clone has just one count. J is TRBJ2-4 and V is TRBV1; the D call in the table, TRBD2, was not verified against the DNA. TRBV1 is deemed a pseudogene. The CDR3 runs 19 residues. The CDR3 here is CTSSLRGFLSGESKNIQYF. CDR3 bases: TGCACCAGCAGCTTAAGGGGGTTCCTTAGCGGGGAATCCAAAAACATTCAGTACTTC.

The chain couples TRBV2 to TRBJ2-5, with a possible D match to TRBD2 (6 bases). The CDR3 length is 12 residues. V was pared by 9 bases and J by 8 bases, with 16 bases between. Germline lookup yields CDR1 SNHLY and CDR2 FYNNEI. This CDR3 reads CASGGTEETQYF. Written as DNA, the CDR3 is TGTGCCAGTGGGGGGACGGAGGAAACCCAGTACTTC.

V is TRBV9 and J is TRBJ2-3; 7 nucleotides line up with TRBD1. CDR3 size: 15 residues. V gave up 0 bases and J gave up 6 bases; unmatched junction bases: 7. The V gene's germline CDR1 is SGDLS and CDR2 YYNGEE. CDR3 sequence reads: CASSVGPGGSDTQYF. The DNA of the CDR3 is TGTGCCAGCAGCGTAGGACCAGGGGGAAGTGATACGCAGTATTTT.

This chain links TRBV29-1 with TRBJ2-7; 9 positions agree with TRBD1. The germline gives CDR1 SQVTM, CDR2 ANQGSEA. This CDR3 region has 13 residues. V was clipped by 5 bases and J by 5 bases; unmatched bases: 7. CDR3 in DNA: TGCAGCGTTCTAGGGGACAGGGACCACGAGCAGTACTTC. The encoded protein is CSVLGDRDHEQYF.

The chain carries TRBV28 and TRBJ1-2, with D perhaps matching TRBD1 (6 bases). The germline V and J ends were trimmed by 7 bases and 6 bases, with 18 bases remaining between them. Germline CDR1 reads MDHEN; CDR2 reads SYDVKM. The CDR3 totals 14 residues. The CDR3 DNA follows: TGTGCCAGCAACTATCCCACAGGGATACATGGCTACACCTTC. Encoded protein: CASNYPTGIHGYTF.

A remark on this clone: The same CDR3 is also encoded by other DNA sequences in this sample. The chain couples TRBV29-1 to TRBJ2-3, with a weak D call TRBD2 (7 bases). CDR1 and CDR2 from the germline V gene are SQVTM and ANQGSEA. Trimming removed 1 base at V and 1 base at J, with 12 bases between. The CDR3 length is 15 residues. This CDR3 is CSVEGSGGGTDTQYF. CDR3 nucleotides: TGCAGCGTTGAAGGCTCGGGGGGCGGCACAGATACGCAGTATTTT.

In this sample, this clone turned up once. The chain has TRBV7-9 and TRBJ2-3; 10 bases line up with TRBD1. The junction had 9 bases not matched to a gene; V was cut back by 5 bases and J by 4 bases. The CDR3 covers 16 residues. Germline V gene lookup returns CDR1 SEHNR and CDR2 FQNEAQ (reference sequence). The chain's CDR3 is CASSRVGQGIADTQYF. CDR3 nucleotide sequence: TGTGCCAGCAGCCGCGTGGGACAGGGGATCGCAGATACGCAGTATTTT.